The sequence of this T cell receptor (beta chain) was determined in a study of CD8 T cells in ankylosing spondylitis. Findings and limits, study-wide: There was a TCR beta motif, made of eight highly homologous variants, that appeared characteristic of ankylosing spondylitis blood. Relatively scarce in peripheral blood, disease-linked clones were CD8+.

TCRdb called the 5' RACE reads again in MiXCR, with one record for every CDR3 protein. The sample has about 330,000 distinct CDR3 sequences, 8% seen once. A word on this clonotype: The antigen remains unidentified.

V lost 1 base to trimming and J lost 4 bases; unmatched junction nucleotides: 6. The CDR3 length is 14 residues. Per the germline V gene, CDR1 is SQVTM and CDR2 is ANQGSEA. The chain links TRBV29-1 to TRBJ1-2; 7 nucleotides match TRBD1. The receptor was isolated from a male donor with ankylosing spondylitis. The sample was blood, either unsorted or a sorted T cell fraction (not recorded which). Written as DNA, the CDR3 is TGCAGCGTTGAAGCGACAGGGAAGGGCTATGGCTACACCTTC. This codes for CSVEATGKGYGYTF.